Given below is one T cell receptor beta chain in context. Clones were read by immunoSEQ multiplex PCR, and TCRdb kept only the in-frame ones, dropping some. The sample lists some 160,000 clones, 84% occurring once. Germline V CDR1 and CDR2: SGHRS, YFSETQ. Trimming took 0 bases from V and 2 from J, leaving 7 bases between them. This CDR3 contains 14 residues. This specimen comes from a study of blood T cell repertoires in COVID-19. The chain couples TRBV5-1 to TRBJ2-3; perhaps TRBD1 as D (6 bases). The sequenced sample was PBMCs or T cells enriched from blood (not recorded which). This TCR came from a woman aged 45 to 65 who had recovered from COVID-19. The CDR3 region is CASSLGDTTDTQYF. The CDR3 DNA sequence: TGCGCCAGCAGCTTGGGGGACACCACAGATACGCAGTATTTT.